The 19 T cell receptor beta chains listed next were all sequenced from one sample in a study of OX40 agonist ivuxolimab in advanced cancers. The library was made by the immunoSEQ multiplex PCR assay. TCRdb limited this immuneACCESS table to in-frame rearrangements with V and J called. A share of clones is missing; checked studies link under half to unresolved V genes, and the rest is unexplained. The sample data list around 60,000 clones, and 80% to 95% of these were observed just once. Roughly 25% of the sample lies in the top ten. This sample comprised CD4+ or CD8+ T cells sorted from blood, obtained in a trial of the OX40 agonist ivuxolimab. The receptors were gathered from an adult with an advanced solid tumor such as melanoma, head and neck, liver or kidney cancer.

The chain uses TRBV29-1 and TRBJ2-5; 12 nucleotides match TRBD1. CDR1 is SQVTM and CDR2 is ANQGSEA in the germline V gene. The CDR3 has 14 residues. V lost 4 bases to trimming and J lost 5 bases; unmatched junction nucleotides: 5. The CDR3 region is CSVGDRGHVETQYF. The CDR3 region has the DNA TGCAGCGTTGGGGACAGGGGGCATGTGGAGACCCAGTACTTC.

The gene calls are TRBV19 and TRBJ2-2; D might be TRBD1 or TRBD2, each matching 7 bases. V dropped 5 bases and J dropped 0 bases, with 13 bases sitting between them. CDR1 and CDR2 (germline): LNHDA, SQIVND (reference sequence). This CDR3 has 16 residues. The CDR3 region is CASSPRGGPNTGELFF. CDR3 DNA sequence: TGTGCCAGTAGTCCCAGGGGGGGTCCGAACACCGGGGAGCTGTTTTTT. The whole variable domain, remainder taken from reference TRBV19 and TRBJ2-2, is DGGITQSPKYLFRKEGQNVTLSCEQNLNHDAMYWYRQDPGQGLRLIYYSQIVNDFQKGDIAEGYSVSREKKESFPLTVTSAQKNPTAFYLCASSPRGGPNTGELFFGEGSRLTVL.

V gene TRBV19 combines with J gene TRBJ2-1; no clear D gene. V lost 4 bases and J 1 base, leaving 5 bases between the germline ends. Per the germline V gene, CDR1 is LNHDA and CDR2 is SQIVND (reference sequence). CDR3 length: 13 amino acids. The DNA of the CDR3 is TGTGCCAGTAGTAGCGGATCCTACAATGAGCAGTTCTTC. Amino acids: CASSSGSYNEQFF.

The rearrangement links TRBV4-3 to TRBJ1-5; D unresolved. Germline V gene data show CDR1 as LGHNA and CDR2 as YSLEER. V was cut by 3 bases and J by 0 bases, with 6 bases left in between. The CDR3 is 14 amino acids. CDR3 coding DNA: TGCGCCAGCAGCCAGTGGGGTAGCAATCAGCCCCAGCATTTT. Its protein product is CASSQWGSNQPQHF.

V and J are TRBV28 and TRBJ2-1; 7 nucleotides agree with TRBD2. The V segment lost 7 bases and the J segment 2 bases; nucleotides outside the gene matches: 8. CDR1 and CDR2 from the germline V gene are MDHEN and SYDVKM. The CDR3 is 15 amino acids. CDR3 residues: CASTNDRGAYNEQFF. CDR3 bases: TGTGCCAGCACCAACGACCGGGGGGCCTACAATGAGCAGTTCTTC.

This sequence joins TRBV28 and TRBJ2-7, with TRBD2 matching 12 bases. Germline loops: CDR1 MDHEN, CDR2 SYDVKM. CDR3 length: 17 residues. Germline trimming cut 5 bases from V and 4 bases from J; bases unmatched to any gene: 12. The CDR3 reads CASSPFGLAGFLYEQYF. The CDR3 nucleotides are TGTGCCAGCAGTCCATTTGGACTAGCGGGATTTCTGTACGAGCAGTACTTC.

The chain is built from TRBV5-6 and TRBJ2-7; 7 nucleotides agree with TRBD1. This CDR3 has 17 amino acids. Trimming cost V 4 bases and J 2 bases; bases outside gene matches: 15. The germline gives CDR1 SGHDT, CDR2 YYEEEE. In DNA form, the CDR3 reads TGTGCCAGCAGCCAGGGGGTAGATCAAACCGCAACCTACGAGCAGTACTTC. This translates into CASSQGVDQTATYEQYF.

The chain joins TRBV4-2 to TRBJ2-3; 13 bases are a match to TRBD2. CDR1 is LGHNA and CDR2 is YNFKEQ in the germline V gene. The CDR3 runs to 17 residues. V lost 1 base, J lost 4 bases, and 5 bases stayed unmatched. CDR3 bases: TGTGCCAGCAGCCAAGGCGGGACTAGCGGGACCGCAGATACGCAGTATTTT. It codes for CASSQGGTSGTADTQYF.

The chain employs TRBV4-3 and TRBJ2-1; TRBD1 is a possible D gene (5 bases). The CDR3 consists of 17 residues. Germline V gene sequence: CDR1 LGHNA, CDR2 YSLEER. Trimming cost V 2 bases and J 9 bases, with 23 bases left between them. The CDR3: CASSQRKYQRDDSEQFF. Written as DNA, the CDR3 is TGCGCCAGCAGCCAAAGAAAATATCAGAGAGACGACAGTGAGCAGTTCTTC.

The CDR3 loop reads CASSFVSSGANVLTF. CDR3 nucleotide sequence: TGCGCCAGCAGCTTCGTCTCCTCTGGGGCCAACGTCCTGACTTTC. This rearrangement joins TRBV4-1 to TRBJ2-6; D uncertain. The CDR3 covers 15 residues. V lost 5 bases and J 0 bases, leaving 8 bases between the germline ends. Germline V gene data show CDR1 as MGHRA and CDR2 as YSYEKL.

The CDR3 DNA follows: TGTGCCAGTAGTCAGGGGGCGATTTTCACCGGGGAGCTGTTTTTT. It encodes CASSQGAIFTGELFF. The chain couples TRBV19 to TRBJ2-2; 8 bases match TRBD1. With 5 bases clipped from V and 4 bases from J, the junction kept 6 bases outside the gene matches. The CDR3 extends over 15 amino acids. Germline CDR1 reads LNHDA; CDR2 reads SQIVND (reference sequence).

The chain joins TRBV27 to TRBJ2-3; D is perhaps TRBD1 (5 bases). With 5 bases removed from V and 1 base from J, the gap between germline ends came to 16 bases. The CDR3 extends over 16 amino acids. Germline CDR1 MNHEY, CDR2 SMNVEV (reference sequence). CDR3 loop: CASSPMTVSGTDTQYF. In nucleotides, the CDR3 is TGTGCCAGCAGTCCCATGACAGTTTCTGGCACAGATACGCAGTATTTT.

This chain joins TRBV19 and TRBJ2-7, with 9 nucleotides matching TRBD1. Germline V CDR1 and CDR2: LNHDA, SQIVND (reference sequence). The CDR3 spans 15 residues. Germline trimming cut 5 bases from V and 4 bases from J; bases unmatched to any gene: 9. CDR3 sequence (DNA): TGTGCCAGTAGTCCGGGACAGGGCTGGGGGTACGAGCAGTACTTC. Translating it yields CASSPGQGWGYEQYF.

This clone was counted a single time. This chain links TRBV11-2 with TRBJ2-7; D is uncertain. This CDR3 is built from 12 residues. Trimming stripped 0 bases from V and 7 bases from J, with 7 bases between. The germline V gene encodes CDR1 SGHAT and CDR2 FQNNGV. The CDR3 DNA reads as TGTGCCAGCAGCTTAGACGGGTCTGAGCAGTACTTC. It yields the protein CASSLDGSEQYF.

The chain uses TRBV7-9 and TRBJ2-3; D assignment may be TRBD1 or TRBD2 (5 bases each). The CDR3 extends over 18 amino acids. V shed 0 bases and J shed 1 base, with 17 bases lying between them. Germline V CDR1 and CDR2: SEHNR, FQNEAQ (reference sequence). CDR3 DNA sequence: TGTGCCAGCAGCTTAGCGCTCTACAGGTCGGAGGGCACAGATACGCAGTATTTT. Its protein product is CASSLALYRSEGTDTQYF.

This clone appeared a few times. The chain employs TRBV6-5 and TRBJ2-7, with 10 positions matching TRBD2. V trimming: 5 bases; J trimming: 1 base; junction bases outside the gene matches: 5. Germline values: CDR1 MNHEY, CDR2 SVGAGI. The CDR3 is 15 amino acids. CDR3 protein: CASSQKLAGSYEQYF. The CDR3 bases are TGTGCCAGCAGTCAAAAACTAGCGGGGTCCTACGAGCAGTACTTC.

In its sample, this clone is hyperexpanded. The J gene is TRBJ2-7, the V gene TRBV2; D is undetermined. Looked up from germline, CDR1 is SNHLY and CDR2 is FYNNEI. V lost 2 bases, J lost 5 bases, and 7 bases lay in between. The CDR3 extends over 12 amino acids. CDR3 protein: CASSERSHEQYF. CDR3 coding DNA: TGTGCCAGCAGTGAACGGAGCCACGAGCAGTACTTC.

The chain recombines TRBV6-1 with TRBJ1-1, with 9 bases that match TRBD1. The CDR3 runs to 13 residues. J lost 5 bases, V lost 5 bases, and 3 bases had no gene match. The germline V gene has CDR1 MNHNS and CDR2 SASEGT. CDR3 in DNA: TGTGCCAGCAGTCTGACAGGGGGGACTGAAGCTTTCTTT. It encodes CASSLTGGTEAFF.

The chain uses TRBV5-5 and TRBJ1-1, with D tentatively TRBD1 (5 bases). The CDR3 is 15 amino acids. Germline values: CDR1 SGHKS, CDR2 YYEKEE (reference sequence). The V end lost 4 bases, the J end lost 1 base, and 14 bases lay between the germline ends. CDR3 DNA sequence: TGTGCCAGCAGCCCCGGGGGTTCCAGGAACACTGAAGCTTTCTTT. This codes for CASSPGGSRNTEAFF.